A selection of T cell receptor beta chains follows, all from one sample in a study of T-cell reconstitution after alpha-beta-depleted transplantation in children. Each CDR3 protein is one row after TCRdb ran MiXCR on the PCR reads. The repertoire holds over 400,000 distinct CDR3 sequences, around an eighth seen once, with around 6.1% in the top ten. This sample comprised PBMCs from the stem cell graft donor, obtained from the stem cell graft. The receptors were gathered from a human donor who donated a stem cell graft to a child with combined immunodeficiency. The CDR3 runs from the conserved cysteine through the conserved F or W. Each record gives: V gene, clone size, D gene, J gene, CDR3 DNA, CDR3 protein. D genes are given only for firm matches. Size tells how often a clone was seen (once, few, many) or the class of an expanded clone, and some rows leave it out.

TRBV4-3,few,NA,TRBJ2-7,TGCGCCAGCAGCCAAGAAGGGGACGGAACCTACGAGCAGTACTTC,CASSQEGDGTYEQYF
TRBV12-3/TRBV12-4,many,NA,TRBJ1-6,TGTGCCAGCAGTTTCTGGGTCCGGGGGCATAATTCACCCCTCCACTTT,CASSFWVRGHNSPLHF
TRBV12-5,NA,NA,TRBJ1-1,TGTGCTAGTGGCTTTGAGGCGGATAAGAACACTGAAGCTTTCTTT,CASGFEADKNTEAFF
TRBV6-2/TRBV6-3,few,TRBD2,TRBJ2-1,TGTGCCAGCAGTTACTCCGCGGGTTCCGGCGGGAGGGTCAATGAGCAGTTCTTC,CASSYSAGSGGRVNEQFF
TRBV7-2,many,NA,TRBJ1-2,TGTGCCAGCAGCCTCTCAATGGGTGGCTACACCTTC,CASSLSMGGYTF
TRBV4-3,NA,TRBD2,TRBJ2-1,TGCGCCAGCAGCCCCGAATCTAGCGGGGTCAATGAGCAGTTCTTC,CASSPESSGVNEQFF
TRBV18,NA,NA,TRBJ2-2,TGTGCCAGCTCATCCCGGACAGACCCCACCGGGGAGCTGTTTTTT,CASSSRTDPTGELFF
TRBV20-1,NA,NA,TRBJ1-1,TGCAGTGCTTACAGGACTACGAACACTGAAGCTTTCTTT,CSAYRTTNTEAFF
TRBV20-1,many,TRBD1,TRBJ2-5,TGCAGTGCATCAACAGGGGGTCAAGAGACCCAGTACTTC,CSASTGGQETQYF
TRBV12-3/TRBV12-4,many,TRBD1,TRBJ2-1,TGTGCCAGCAGATCGACAGGGATCGGAGAGCAGTTCTTC,CASRSTGIGEQFF
TRBV12-3/TRBV12-4,NA,NA,TRBJ2-2,TGTGCCAACAGGATACTAGCAAACACCGGGGAGCTGTTTTTT,CANRILANTGELFF
TRBV3-1,NA,TRBD2,TRBJ2-1,TGTGCCAGCAGCCAAGAGGGACTAGCGGGCTTCAATGAGCAGTTCTTC,CASSQEGLAGFNEQFF
TRBV24-1,NA,NA,TRBJ2-5,TGTGCCACTAGGGACTTGGTCCAAGAGACCCAGTACTTC,CATRDLVQETQYF
TRBV20-1,few,NA,TRBJ2-3,TGCAGTGGGAAAGGCGGGCCTTCTAGCACAGATACGCAGTATTTT,CSGKGGPSSTDTQYF
TRBV7-2,few,NA,TRBJ2-6,TGTGCCAGCAGTCCAGACCACTCTTCCGTCCTGACTTTC,CASSPDHSSVLTF
TRBV7-9,many,TRBD1,TRBJ2-2,TGTGCCAGCCCGGACAGGGTGATCACCGGGGAGCTGTTTTTT,CASPDRVITGELFF
TRBV20-1,few,NA,TRBJ2-2,TGCAGTGCTAGAGGGGGCGCCCCGAACACCGGGGAGCTGTTTTTT,CSARGGAPNTGELFF
TRBV30,NA,TRBD1,TRBJ2-7,TGTGCCTGGAGTACGCCACAGGGGGAGGTCTACGAGCAGTACTTC,CAWSTPQGEVYEQYF
TRBV6-2/TRBV6-3,NA,NA,TRBJ1-1,TGTGCCAGCGGGGGGTTCACTGAAGCTTTCTTT,CASGGFTEAFF
TRBV20-1,NA,TRBD2,TRBJ2-1,TGCAGTGCTAGAGACGTGGCTAGCGGGAGGGCCAATGAGCAGTTCTTC,CSARDVASGRANEQFF
TRBV6-1,few,NA,TRBJ1-6,TGTGCCAGCAGCCTGGGGGGCGACTATTCACCCCTCCACTTT,CASSLGGDYSPLHF
TRBV12-3/TRBV12-4,many,TRBD2,TRBJ2-2,TGTGCCGTTCTTTTAGCGGGAGGCGCCGGGGAGCTGTTTTTT,CAVLLAGGAGELFF
TRBV6-1,few,NA,TRBJ2-7,TGTGCCAGCAGTAATATGGGGGGTCCCTACGAGCAGTACTTC,CASSNMGGPYEQYF
TRBV6-2/TRBV6-3,few,NA,TRBJ2-7,TGTGCCAGCAAACAGGTAACCTACGAGCAGTACTTC,CASKQVTYEQYF